The subject of this entry is one T cell receptor (beta chain). Measured with immunoSEQ multiplex PCR; TCRdb has only the in-frame clones, and not every one. In the table there are a few hundred thousand clones, about 83% of which are singletons. V lost 6 bases, J lost 11 bases, and 11 bases stayed unmatched. Germline V gene data show CDR1 as MNHEY and CDR2 as SVGAGI. This CDR3 has 13 residues. This record belongs to a study of blood T cell repertoires in COVID-19. V and J are TRBV6-5 and TRBJ1-2; 8 positions agree with TRBD1. The sequenced material came from peripheral blood. The receptor comes from a man aged 45-60 years with active or convalescent COVID-19. Here the CDR3 DNA reads TGTGCCAGCAGCCACTCCGGGACAGGATTTTACACCTTC. This codes for CASSHSGTGFYTF.